The 4 T cell receptor beta chains listed next were all sequenced from one sample in a study of blood T cells in healthy people across ages. A second PCR, run for roughly 7 to 11 cycles, used a sample-barcoded 5' primer plus a J-beta primer mix. TCRdb re-called the 5' RACE reads with MiXCR, one entry per CDR3 protein. The table shows about 640,000 distinct CDR3 sequences, with roughly 30% occurring only once. The material sequenced was blood. The source is a woman of 80 years or more in good health.

With respect to this clonotype: Germline is not matched at one junction end, which may reflect a read error. This rearrangement joins TRBV7-2 to TRBJ1-4, with D unclear. CDR3 length: 15 amino acids. The germline CDR1 and CDR2 sequences are SGHTA and FQGNSA. The CDR3 sequence is CASSAQTRSNEKRFF. The CDR3 nucleotides read TGTGCCAGCAGCGCCCAAACAAGGTCTAATGAAAAACGGTTTTTT.

Judged by abundance, this clonotype is large (0.1 to 1%). The V call is TRBV5-5, the J call TRBJ1-5; the D gene is possibly TRBD1 (6 bases). The germline CDR1 and CDR2 sequences are SGHKS and YYEKEE (reference sequence). The CDR3 runs 13 residues. Trimming took off 3 bases at V and 5 bases at J, with 9 bases between the two ends. This chain's CDR3 is CASSSSGDQPQHF. The CDR3 DNA is TGTGCCAGCAGCTCCTCAGGGGATCAGCCCCAGCATTTT. Full variable domain (missing parts from reference TRBV5-5 and TRBJ1-5): DAGVTQSPTHLIKTRGQQVTLRCSPISGHKSVSWYQQVLGQGPQFIFQYYEKEERGRGNFPDRFSARQFPNYSSELNVNALLLGDSALYLCASSSSGDQPQHFGDGTRLSIL.

The chain is built from TRBV5-1 and TRBJ2-6; D unclear. The V end was cut by 2 bases, the J end by 2 bases, with 5 bases between. There are 14 residues in the CDR3. Germline V gene lookup returns CDR1 SGHRS and CDR2 YFSETQ. CDR3 residues: CASSFPAGANVLTF. The CDR3 DNA is TGCGCCAGCAGCTTCCCGGCTGGGGCCAACGTCCTGACTTTC.

The rearrangement links TRBV7-2 to TRBJ1-1; D gene ambiguous. Trimming stripped 1 base from V and 7 bases from J, with 13 bases between. The length of the CDR3 is 14 residues. Germline V gives CDR1 SGHTA, CDR2 FQGNSA. CDR3 sequence: CASSLDPLLGEAFF. As DNA, the CDR3 is TGTGCCAGCAGCTTAGATCCCCTGTTGGGTGAAGCTTTCTTT.